These 25 T cell receptor beta chains were sequenced from one sample in a study of T cell repertoires in cytomegalovirus infection. Antigen specificity for these receptors is unknown. Via MiXCR, TCRdb re-called the reads, giving one row per CDR3 protein. The sample lists hundreds of thousands of distinct CDR3 sequences, around 30% occurring once. Source: cultured PBMCs, taken from culture after CMV antigen stimulation. The receptors stem from a human donor in good health (CMV status not recorded). Some clones in this sample may be carry-over from other donors' samples.

This clonotype occurred a few times. This chain connects TRBV7-6 to TRBJ2-2, with unresolved D. The CDR3 runs 15 residues. V gave up 5 bases and J gave up 7 bases, with 17 bases separating them. In germline, CDR1 is SGHVS, CDR2 FNYEAQ. CDR3 sequence reads: CASSPGVGLGGELFF. The CDR3 coding sequence is TGTGCCAGCAGCCCCGGTGTTGGGTTGGGCGGGGAGCTGTTTTTT.

This clonotype was seen a few times. The J gene is TRBJ2-3, the V gene TRBV7-9; possible D gene TRBD2, 5 bases. In germline, CDR1 is SEHNR, CDR2 FQNEAQ (reference sequence). Trimming took off 2 bases at V and 0 bases at J, with 18 bases between the two ends. The CDR3 is 18 residues long. This CDR3 reads CASSLSWNSEASTDTQYF. The CDR3 DNA follows: TGTGCCAGCAGCTTATCATGGAATAGCGAAGCGAGCACAGATACGCAGTATTTT.

As for this clonotype: A much bigger clone sits one base away, suggesting this may be a read error. This chain links TRBV7-2 with TRBJ1-6, with D possibly being TRBD1 (6 bases). Germline assignment: CDR1 SGHTA and CDR2 FQGNSA. With 5 bases removed from V and 9 bases from J, the gap between germline ends came to 20 bases. The CDR3 is made up of 16 amino acids. CDR3 sequence (DNA): TGTGCCAGCAGCCTCCCGGGGGGCGGAAATATTTCACCCCTCCACTTT. Residues: CASSLPGGGNISPLHF.

The gene calls are TRBV4-1 and TRBJ2-7; TRBD1 aligns across 9 bases. The germline CDR1 and CDR2 sequences are MGHRA and YSYEKL. Losses at the gene ends were 4 bases for V and 5 bases for J; bases not matched to a gene: 6. This CDR3 spans 14 amino acids. The DNA for the CDR3 is TGCGCCAGCAGCCGGGACAGGGTAAGACACGAGCAGTACTTC. This gives the protein CASSRDRVRHEQYF.

This chain joins TRBV12-3 or TRBV12-4 and TRBJ1-5; D not certain. V lost 4 bases and J lost 6, with 10 bases in between. The CDR3 runs 13 residues. The CDR3 here is CASSSTSGQPQHF. The CDR3 DNA reads as TGTGCCAGCAGTTCCACATCAGGTCAGCCCCAGCATTTT.

This clonotype came up once. Here the CDR3 DNA reads TGTGCCAGCAGCGTACCTGGCGGCAGTCGGAAGACCCAGTACTTC. This encodes CASSVPGGSRKTQYF. The genes are TRBV5-4 and TRBJ2-5; the D is unclear. The V end was cut by 4 bases, the J end by 6 bases, with 19 bases between. Germline CDR1 and CDR2: SGHNT and YYREEE (reference sequence). The CDR3 has 15 residues.

This chain uses TRBV7-6 with TRBJ2-2; 7 nucleotides agree with TRBD1. CDR3 length equals 15 residues. CDR1 and CDR2 from the germline V gene are SGHVS and FNYEAQ. Trimming at V came to 5 bases and at J to 5 bases, leaving 8 bases not matched to a gene. In DNA, the CDR3 is TGTGCCAGCAGCCCGAAGGCACAGGGGACCGGGGAGCTGTTTTTT. It translates to CASSPKAQGTGELFF. The full variable domain, completed using reference TRBV7-6 and TRBJ2-2, is GAGVSQSPRYKVTKRGQDVALRCDPISGHVSLYWYRQALGQGPEFLTYFNYEAQQDKSGLPNDRFSAERPEGSISTLTIQRTEQRDSAMYRCASSPKAQGTGELFFGEGSRLTVL.

This clonotype was seen a handful of times. This chain uses TRBV7-2 with TRBJ1-2; unclear D gene. The germline V gene has CDR1 SGHTA and CDR2 FQGNSA. Trimming removed 0 bases at V and 0 bases at J, with 5 bases between. The CDR3 is 14 residues long. The CDR3: CASSLAPTNYGYTF. For the CDR3, the DNA is TGTGCCAGCAGCTTAGCCCCCACTAACTATGGCTACACCTTC.

The chain carries TRBV30 and TRBJ2-6; no clear D. This CDR3 region has 13 residues. Germline loops: CDR1 GTSNPN, CDR2 SVGIG (reference sequence). V shed 7 bases and J shed 2 bases, with 9 bases lying between them. CDR3 nucleotide sequence: TGTGCCTTTGAAAGGGCTGGGGCCAACGTCCTGACTTTC. This gives the protein CAFERAGANVLTF.

This clonotype was observed once. The CDR3 does not close with the conserved phenylalanine or tryptophan, likely indicating a read error. The genes are TRBV4-3 and TRBJ2-1; TRBD2 aligns across 7 bases. CDR3 size: 14 residues. CDR1 and CDR2 from the germline V gene are LGHNA and YSLEER. V shed 4 bases and J 4 bases; nucleotides not matched to a gene: 4. This chain's CDR3 is CASSPAGGYNEQFL. CDR3 nucleotides: TGCGCCAGCAGCCCCGCCGGGGGGTACAATGAGCAGTTCCTC.

This clonotype was seen ten or more times. The chain links TRBV7-2 to TRBJ2-4; a weak D match, TRBD1 (6 bases). The CDR3 has 14 amino acids. Trimming shortened V by 7 bases and J by 0 bases, and 10 bases separated the two germline ends. Germline loops: CDR1 SGHTA, CDR2 FQGNSA. In DNA form, the CDR3 reads TGTGCCAGCACTACAGGGATAGCCAAAAACATTCAGTACTTC. It codes for CASTTGIAKNIQYF. The complete variable domain, with remaining parts taken from reference TRBV7-2 and TRBJ2-4, reads GAGVSQSPSNKVTEKGKDVELRCDPISGHTALYWYRQSLGQGLEFLIYFQGNSAPDKSGLPSDRFSAERTGGSVSTLTIQRTQQEDSAVYLCASTTGIAKNIQYFGAGTRLSVL.

This clonotype was seen a handful of times. This chain connects TRBV27 to TRBJ1-2; D remains unclear. Germline CDR1 MNHEY, CDR2 SMNVEV (reference sequence). The V and J ends lost 5 bases and 7 bases respectively, with 11 bases between them. The CDR3 covers 12 residues. The CDR3 is CASSPGPTGYTF. In DNA form, the CDR3 reads TGTGCCAGCAGTCCCGGACCCACTGGCTACACCTTC.

The CDR3 here is CASSRTSGRRDEQFF. CDR3 in DNA: TGTGCCAGCAGCCGGACTAGCGGGAGGAGGGATGAGCAGTTCTTC. The chain couples TRBV11-2 to TRBJ2-1; 14 bases line up with TRBD2. Per the germline V gene, CDR1 is SGHAT and CDR2 is FQNNGV. This CDR3 is 15 amino acids long. Germline trimming cut 5 bases from V and 8 bases from J; bases unmatched to any gene: 5.

This chain uses TRBV11-3 with TRBJ2-3; 8 bases are shared with TRBD2. Germline V gene lookup returns CDR1 SGHNT and CDR2 YENEEA. The junction had 6 bases not matched to a gene; V was cut back by 5 bases and J by 5 bases. This CDR3 is 14 amino acids long. The CDR3: CASSLAGRGDTQYF. CDR3 sequence (DNA): TGTGCCAGCAGCCTAGCGGGCCGGGGAGATACGCAGTATTTT. Full variable domain (missing parts from reference TRBV11-3 and TRBJ2-3): EAGVVQSPRYKIIEKKQPVAFWCNPISGHNTLYWYLQNLGQGPELLIRYENEEAVDDSQLPKDRFSAERLKGVDSTLKIQPAELGDSAVYLCASSLAGRGDTQYFGPGTRLTVL.

The V call is TRBV19, the J call TRBJ2-1, with 8 bases that match TRBD1. The V and J ends lost 6 bases and 4 bases, in that order; junction bases with no gene match: 8. The CDR3 sequence is 15 residues long. Germline V CDR1 and CDR2: LNHDA, SQIVND (reference sequence). The CDR3 DNA follows: TGTGCCAGTAGGTCGGACAGGGTGGGGTACAATGAGCAGTTCTTC. Protein: CASRSDRVGYNEQFF.

The rearrangement links TRBV7-8 to TRBJ1-5, with D unresolved. Germline assignment: CDR1 SGHVS and CDR2 FQNEAQ. This CDR3 spans 16 amino acids. Trimming pared 3 bases from V and 0 bases from J, leaving 12 bases between. The CDR3 DNA is TGTGCCAGCAGCTTGGGCAGACAAATTAGCAATCAGCCCCAGCATTTT. Amino acids: CASSLGRQISNQPQHF.

The chain carries TRBV6-5 and TRBJ2-1; 9 bases are a match to TRBD2. Germline assignment: CDR1 MNHEY and CDR2 SVGAGI. The length of the CDR3 is 15 residues. V gave up 6 bases and J gave up 5 bases; unmatched junction bases: 8. The CDR3 bases are TGTGCCAGCAGGCCCGGGACTAGCAGCAACAATGAGCAGTTCTTC. Translated, it gives CASRPGTSSNNEQFF.

The chain employs TRBV20-1 and TRBJ1-1; 7 bases are a match to TRBD1. The CDR3 extends over 13 amino acids. Germline CDR1 is DFQATT and CDR2 is SNEGSKA (reference sequence). The trim removed 5 bases at V and 4 bases at J, leaving 7 bases unmatched. DNA for the CDR3: TGCAGTGCTGAACAGGGGTTGGGCACTGAAGCTTTCTTT. The encoded protein is CSAEQGLGTEAFF.

The rearrangement links TRBV7-9 to TRBJ1-2, with TRBD1 as a possible D gene (5 bases). This CDR3 has 12 residues. V gave up 5 bases and J gave up 8 bases, with 12 bases separating them. Germline V gene sequence: CDR1 SEHNR, CDR2 FQNEAQ (reference sequence). CDR3 sequence reads: CASSPGSRGYTF. The CDR3 coding sequence is TGTGCCAGCAGCCCAGGGTCCAGGGGCTACACCTTC.

The chain recombines TRBV12-3 or TRBV12-4 with TRBJ2-1; 8 nucleotides align to TRBD2. The CDR3 extends over 17 amino acids. V was pared by 6 bases and J by 0 bases, with 10 bases of the junction left unmatched. The CDR3 spells CASSPYSGELSYNEQFF. The CDR3 DNA reads TGTGCCAGCAGCCCCTATAGCGGGGAGCTCTCCTACAATGAGCAGTTCTTC.

This clonotype turned up a few times. The V and J genes are TRBV7-2 and TRBJ1-2, with D tentatively TRBD1 (6 bases). The CDR3 has 15 amino acids. The germline gives CDR1 SGHTA, CDR2 FQGNSA. Trimming removed 1 base from V and 1 base from J, with 10 bases in between. The CDR3 nucleotides are TGTGCCAGCAGCTTAGGGACAGCGCGTAACTATGGCTACACCTTC. Translation gives CASSLGTARNYGYTF.

This rearrangement joins TRBV4-3 to TRBJ2-3, with TRBD2 matching over 10 bases. This CDR3 spans 17 amino acids. Germline-derived CDR1 and CDR2 are LGHNA and YSLEER. The trim removed 0 bases at V and 6 bases at J, leaving 9 bases unmatched. CDR3: CASSQDARAGGGDTQYF. In nucleotides, the CDR3 is TGCGCCAGCAGCCAAGACGCGAGAGCGGGAGGGGGGGATACGCAGTATTTT.

This clonotype was recorded many times. The chain combines TRBV7-8 with TRBJ2-7, with D unclear. V lost 0 bases and J 5 bases, leaving 17 bases between the germline ends. The V gene's germline CDR1 is SGHVS and CDR2 FQNEAQ. This CDR3 is built from 16 residues. The CDR3 DNA reads as TGTGCCAGCAGCTTAGCGTCGGTAGCTGAGTTCCACGAGCAGTACTTC. The encoded protein is CASSLASVAEFHEQYF.

Many counts were recorded for this clonotype. The chain combines TRBV7-8 with TRBJ1-3; no firm D call. Germline V gene sequence: CDR1 SGHVS, CDR2 FQNEAQ. The V gene lost 5 bases and the J gene lost 0 bases, with 14 bases spanning the gap. There are 16 residues in the CDR3. CDR3: CASSPRVGSSGNTIYF. CDR3 nucleotide sequence: TGTGCCAGCAGCCCTAGGGTGGGGAGCTCTGGAAACACCATATATTTT.

The chain links TRBV7-2 to TRBJ2-5; 8 bases align to TRBD2. The CDR3 is made up of 15 amino acids. The germline gives CDR1 SGHTA, CDR2 FQGNSA. V gave up 6 bases and J gave up 2 bases; unmatched junction bases: 8. CDR3 region: CASRSWASGQETQYF. CDR3 bases: TGTGCCAGCAGGTCCTGGGCTAGCGGGCAAGAGACCCAGTACTTC.